The TCR beta chain under discussion was sequenced for a study of T cells expressing NK-cell markers. Germline CDR1 is GTSNPN and CDR2 is SVGIG (reference sequence). The CDR3 totals 12 residues. TCRdb re-called the 5' RACE reads and gives one entry per CDR3 protein, without DNA. In all, the sample yields about 410,000 distinct CDR3 sequences. This receptor was identified in a woman between 50 and 59 years old in good health. The rearrangement uses TRBV30 and TRBJ2-3; TCRdb designates TRBD1, a call that cannot be tested without DNA. Sequenced: blood T cells: a sorted CD56 or NKG2C T cell subset, CD4+ or CD8+ T cells, or bulk PBMC T cells (not recorded which). CDR3 loop: CAWTRGGNTQYF.